The clone carrying this TCR beta chain was detected a few times. Its antigen is undetermined. These data belong to a study of post-analysis software for immune sequencing data. Looking at the study overall: Progressive-relapsing, secondary progressive and relapsing-remitting multiple sclerosis were among the disease courses included. Study outcomes and limitations: When patients were compared with controls, about five TRBV segments were more frequent, TRBV5-6, TRBV5-1 and TRBV20-1 among them.

This CDR3 is built from 17 residues. J lost 7 bases, V lost 6 bases, and 15 bases had no gene match. cDNA libraries of TCR beta carried unique molecular identifiers. MiXCR was run by TCRdb on the PCR reads, yielding one entry per CDR3 protein. The data contain fewer than 850,000 distinct CDR3 sequences, less than 35% of them singletons. Sequencing was carried out using blood. The sequence came from a girl aged 5-17 years with multiple sclerosis. V usage is TRBV12-3 or TRBV12-4 and J usage is TRBJ2-1; TRBD2 aligns across 10 bases. The CDR3: CASSPNWASGRGNEQFF. CDR3 nucleotide sequence: TGTGCCAGCAGCCCAAATTGGGCTAGCGGGAGAGGAAATGAGCAGTTCTTC.